This T cell receptor beta chain appears in the sequencing data of a study of blood T cell repertoires in COVID-19. Study background: The origin of the acute and convalescent COVID-19 samples was the United States, Italy and Spain. PBMCs, B-cell-depleted T cells, or T cells provided the cDNA or gDNA that made up the material.

The V end lost 8 bases, the J end lost 2 bases, and 8 bases lay between the germline ends. The CDR3 sequence is 13 residues long. In germline, CDR1 is KGHDR, CDR2 SFDVKD. In the authors' workflow: By means of reference gene primer amplification, nucleated cell counts were estimated. Clones were read by immunoSEQ multiplex PCR, and TCRdb kept only the in-frame ones, dropping some. Clonal size and the V and J genes are those of that table, whereas D and trimming came from the DNA. The sample holds roughly 25,000 clones, 80% to 95% seen once. This chain joins TRBV24-1 and TRBJ2-2; maybe TRBD2 (5 bases). This TCR came from a human donor in a cohort sampled during active COVID-19. The sample comprised peripheral blood. The CDR3 sequence is CATKEVNTGELFF. The CDR3 DNA follows: TGTGCCACCAAGGAGGTAAACACCGGGGAGCTGTTTTTT.